This T cell receptor (beta chain) was retrieved from a study of blood T cell repertoires in COVID-19. The wider study: Acute-phase and convalescent COVID-19 samples originated in the United States, Italy and Spain. The cDNA or gDNA used as material had been derived from T cells, B-cell-depleted T cells, or PBMCs.

The V end lost 3 bases, the J end lost 5 bases, and 12 bases lay between the germline ends. This CDR3 region has 14 residues. Germline CDR1 and CDR2: SGDLS and YYNGEE. As processed by the authors: Amplified reference gene primers provided the basis for estimating nucleated cell counts. Libraries were prepared by immunoSEQ multiplex PCR; TCRdb keeps only in-frame clonotypes and omits some of them. V, J and clone size are those of that table, while D and trimming were read from the DNA. The repertoire has around 84,000 clones, roughly 89% of them found once; the top ten carry roughly 4.4%. This sequence joins TRBV9 and TRBJ1-3; D ambiguous. This TCR derives from a man between 45 and 60 years old with active COVID-19. Material for sequencing was peripheral blood. CDR3 sequence: CASSGRDFRNTIYF. CDR3 coding DNA: TGTGCCAGCAGCGGACGGGATTTCCGAAACACCATATATTTT.